Below are 4 T cell receptor beta chains sequenced from a single sample in a study of chemoradiotherapy in HPV16-positive cancers. Data came from immunoSEQ multiplex PCR; TCRdb stores just in-frame clones and leaves some out. The table shows tens of thousands of clones, with 84% occurring only once. Sequencing was performed on blood, taken from a patient who underwent chemoradiotherapy. Every receptor here comes from a human donor with HPV-associated anogenital cancer.

The rearrangement links TRBV2 to TRBJ1-4, with unresolved D. The V gene lost 0 bases and the J gene lost 7 bases, with 15 bases spanning the gap. This CDR3 spans 16 amino acids. CDR1 is SNHLY, CDR2 FYNNEI, per germline. Here the CDR3 reads CASSEANRADGEKLFF. The CDR3 bases are TGTGCCAGCAGTGAAGCGAACCGGGCCGACGGTGAAAAACTGTTTTTT.

The chain is built from TRBV2 and TRBJ1-2; D is uncertain. The V gene lost 1 base and the J gene lost 4 bases, with 7 bases spanning the gap. The CDR3 has 13 residues. Germline V gene lookup returns CDR1 SNHLY and CDR2 FYNNEI. The CDR3 coding sequence is TGTGCCAGCAGTGAAGGGGCCTCCTATGGCTACACCTTC. As protein: CASSEGASYGYTF.

The rearrangement uses TRBV30 and TRBJ1-1, with a tentative D call TRBD1 (5 bases). Trimming removed 4 bases at V and 6 bases at J, with 9 bases between. Germline CDR1 and CDR2: GTSNPN and SVGIG (reference sequence). CDR3 size: 11 residues. CDR3 bases: TGTGCCTGGAAGGGGTTTGCTGAAGCTTTCTTT. Translation gives CAWKGFAEAFF.

The V call is TRBV4-1, the J call TRBJ1-2; no clear D. The CDR3 runs to 17 residues. Trimming stripped 0 bases from V and 0 bases from J, with 14 bases between. The germline V gene encodes CDR1 MGHRA and CDR2 YSYEKL. Written as DNA, the CDR3 is TGCGCCAGCAGCCAAGATAATAGTGCGTTTACTAACTATGGCTACACCTTC. The encoded protein is CASSQDNSAFTNYGYTF.